The clone carrying this T cell receptor (beta chain) has just a few counts. What it binds is unknown. The data derive from a study of T cells in Graves' hyperthyroidism and ophthalmopathy. Study-wide points: Most thyroid clonotypes with frequency above 0.001 were detected in blood.

Ophthalmopathy cases scored 3 or more on the Clinical Activity Score and 4 or more on NOSPECS grade, with duration below 3 months. A patient was excluded if there was uncontrolled infection, other autoimmune disease, pregnancy or lactation. It was roughly 10 ml of fresh peripheral blood that supplied the PBMCs. The CDR3 is 13 residues long. CDR1 is SGHRS and CDR2 is YFSETQ in the germline V gene. V was pared by 0 bases and J by 8 bases, with 11 bases between. From RNA transcripts, TCR beta CDR3 regions were amplified. First-round RT-PCR targeting the TCR CDR3 was performed with the HTBI primer set. TCRdb redid the calling of the multiplex PCR reads with MiXCR, one entry per CDR3 protein. Of about 500,000 distinct CDR3 sequences in the sample, about 16% were seen once.

This rearrangement joins TRBV5-1 to TRBJ1-2; D unresolved. The specimen sequenced was blood. The receptor was isolated from a woman in her 30s with Graves' ophthalmopathy. The CDR3 DNA is TGCGCCAGCAGCTTGGTGGAGGGTCTGGGCTACACCTTC. It encodes CASSLVEGLGYTF.